Below are 20 T cell receptor beta chains sequenced from a single sample in a study of human T cells and chemical hapten exposure. TCRdb ran MiXCR on the RACE reads and lists one entry per CDR3 protein. The data contain 40,000 to 45,000 distinct CDR3 sequences, 3% to 4.5% of them singletons. Stated time point: healthy volunteer bleed at 6 weeks. Extraction of total RNA was performed on unfractionated whole blood. The sample taken for sequencing was whole blood. These receptors all come from a human donor in good health. Some clones in this sample may be carry-over from other donors' samples.

The chain carries TRBV7-3 and TRBJ2-5; D is uncertain. Trimming took 0 bases from V and 0 from J, leaving 8 bases between them. CDR1 is SGHTA, CDR2 FQGTGA, per germline. This CDR3 contains 15 residues. CDR3 coding DNA: TGTGCCAGCAGCTTAACAGGTCGGAACCAAGAGACCCAGTACTTC. Its protein is CASSLTGRNQETQYF.

This clonotype has at least ten counts. CDR3 sequence (DNA): TGCAGCGTTGACCGCCTAATCTATGGCTACACCTTC. Translating it yields CSVDRLIYGYTF. The J gene is TRBJ1-2, the V gene TRBV29-1; no definite D call. V lost 3 bases and J lost 4, with 9 bases in between. This CDR3 is 12 amino acids long. Germline CDR1 and CDR2: SQVTM and ANQGSEA.

This clonotype was counted at least ten times. V usage is TRBV20-1 and J usage is TRBJ2-6; either TRBD1 or TRBD2 may supply D (5 bases each). Germline assignment: CDR1 DFQATT and CDR2 SNEGSKA (reference sequence). V was trimmed by 5 bases and J by 1 base, leaving 18 bases between them. This CDR3 is 17 amino acids long. CDR3 residues: CSAPRSRDGSGANVLTF. CDR3 nucleotides: TGCAGTGCTCCGCGTTCTAGGGACGGTTCTGGGGCCAACGTCCTGACTTTC.

Many counts were recorded for this clonotype. V usage is TRBV12-3 or TRBV12-4 and J usage is TRBJ1-1; D may be TRBD1 (5 bases). This CDR3 is 14 amino acids long. V gave up 3 bases and J gave up 0 bases, with 8 bases separating them. The CDR3, as DNA: TGTGCCAGCAGTTTGGGAGGGGTGAACACTGAAGCTTTCTTT. Protein product: CASSLGGVNTEAFF.

This clonotype was recorded many times. The chain recombines TRBV5-4 with TRBJ2-1, with a weak D call TRBD2 (5 bases). V was clipped by 7 bases and J by 3 bases, with 8 bases between them. The CDR3 is 12 residues long. Germline CDR1 reads SGHNT; CDR2 reads YYREEE (reference sequence). This chain's CDR3 is CASGSYYNEQFF. The CDR3 region has the DNA TGTGCCAGCGGGAGTTACTACAATGAGCAGTTCTTC.

This clonotype was counted many times. The chain carries TRBV19 and TRBJ2-3; maybe TRBD1 (5 bases). The V gene's germline CDR1 is LNHDA and CDR2 SQIVND (reference sequence). Trimming took 3 bases from V and 6 from J, leaving 10 bases between them. The CDR3 runs to 13 residues. The CDR3 DNA is TGTGCCAGTAGTATCCCCAGGGCGGATACGCAGTATTTT. Amino acid sequence: CASSIPRADTQYF.

Many counts were recorded for this clonotype. This rearrangement joins TRBV28 to TRBJ1-2, with 9 bases identical to TRBD1. The germline V gene encodes CDR1 MDHEN and CDR2 SYDVKM. Trimming removed 10 bases from V and 7 bases from J; junction bases left unmatched: 10. CDR3 size: 13 residues. The CDR3 nucleotides are TGTGCCATTACGGGGGACAGGGCGGGTGGCTACACCTTC. This translates into CAITGDRAGGYTF.

The chain has TRBV3-1 and TRBJ2-1; perhaps TRBD2 as D (6 bases). Trimming cost V 4 bases and J 0 bases, with 13 bases left between them. The germline CDR1 and CDR2 sequences are LGHDT and YNNKEL (reference sequence). The CDR3 runs to 16 residues. This CDR3 is CASSPSGGLSYNEQFF. DNA for the CDR3: TGTGCCAGCAGCCCTTCTGGGGGACTCTCCTACAATGAGCAGTTCTTC.

This clonotype occurred a few times. This chain uses TRBV27 with TRBJ2-7; 11 positions agree with TRBD2. This CDR3 spans 15 amino acids. CDR1 MNHEY and CDR2 SMNVEV come from the germline V gene (reference sequence). After removal of 0 bases from V and 4 bases from J, the junction contained 2 bases not matched to a gene. CDR3 DNA sequence: TGTGCCAGCAGTTTATCCACTAGCGGGAGTTACGAGCAGTACTTC. Its protein product is CASSLSTSGSYEQYF.

This clonotype came up many times. The gene calls are TRBV6-6 and TRBJ1-1, with D unresolved. The CDR3 has 16 amino acids. Trimming shortened V by 6 bases and J by 0 bases, and 17 bases separated the two germline ends. Looked up from germline, CDR1 is MNHNY and CDR2 is SVGAGI (reference sequence). CDR3 DNA sequence: TGTGCCAGCAGAGCCCCCAGGACCGGAGTGAACACTGAAGCTTTCTTT. The encoded protein is CASRAPRTGVNTEAFF.

In this sample, this clonotype turned up a few times. CDR3 coding DNA: TGTGCCAGCAGTAGCGGGAAGCATACCGGGGAGCTGTTTTTT. The encoded protein is CASSSGKHTGELFF. The V call is TRBV6-4, the J call TRBJ2-2; 7 bases are shared with TRBD2. With V trimmed by 5 bases and J by 5 bases, 5 bases remained unmatched. CDR1 and CDR2 (germline): MRHNA, SNTAGT. CDR3 size: 14 residues.

In this sample, this clonotype turned up many times. The V and J genes are TRBV12-3 or TRBV12-4 and TRBJ2-6; TRBD1 matches at 7 bases. The length of the CDR3 is 18 residues. The trim removed 5 bases at V and 0 bases at J, leaving 10 bases unmatched. DNA for the CDR3: TGTGCCAGCAGTGTCTGGACAGGACCGATCTCTGGGGCCAACGTCCTGACTTTC. Protein product: CASSVWTGPISGANVLTF.

The chain couples TRBV13 to TRBJ2-7; D unclear. There are 15 residues in the CDR3. Per the germline V gene, CDR1 is PRHDT and CDR2 is FYEKMQ (reference sequence). Trimming took off 5 bases at V and 2 bases at J, with 16 bases between the two ends. CDR3 protein: CASSLDTSPTYEQYF. The CDR3, as DNA: TGTGCCAGCAGCCTTGACACCTCCCCGACCTACGAGCAGTACTTC.

Ten or more counts support this clonotype. The chain carries TRBV9 and TRBJ2-3; the D gene is possibly TRBD2 (6 bases). The length of the CDR3 is 15 residues. Trimming left V 4 bases short and J 4 bases short, with 16 bases between. Looked up from germline, CDR1 is SGDLS and CDR2 is YYNGEE. The CDR3 region is CASSPRDLVPDTQYF. As DNA, the CDR3 is TGTGCCAGCAGCCCGCGGGACTTGGTCCCAGATACGCAGTATTTT.

This clonotype was seen only a few times. The genes are TRBV5-4 and TRBJ2-5; D is perhaps TRBD1 (6 bases). CDR1 and CDR2 from the germline V gene are SGHNT and YYREEE (reference sequence). This CDR3 comprises 15 residues. V was clipped by 7 bases and J by 2 bases, with 18 bases between them. CDR3 nucleotides: TGTGCCAGCTCTAGACGTAAGACAGGTCAAGAGACCCAGTACTTC. Translation: CASSRRKTGQETQYF.

This clonotype was seen many times. This chain joins TRBV4-2 and TRBJ2-7; D might be TRBD1 (6 bases). From germline, CDR1 is LGHNA and CDR2 YNFKEQ. Between the trimmed V and J ends, which lost 5 bases and 4 bases, there was a span of 9 bases. CDR3 length equals 12 residues. CDR3 region: CASSSGVYEQYF. The CDR3 DNA reads TGTGCCAGCAGCTCAGGGGTGTACGAGCAGTACTTC.

This clonotype has a count of ten or more. The V call is TRBV12-3 or TRBV12-4, the J call TRBJ2-3; TRBD1 agrees at 12 bases. V was clipped by 5 bases and J by 5 bases; unmatched bases: 5. CDR3 length: 15 residues. The CDR3: CASSPGQGAIDTQYF. DNA for the CDR3: TGTGCCAGCAGTCCGGGACAGGGGGCGATAGATACGCAGTATTTT.

The gene calls are TRBV27 and TRBJ1-5; no clear D. V lost 5 bases and J 4 bases, leaving 6 bases between the germline ends. The CDR3 length is 12 residues. Germline values: CDR1 MNHEY, CDR2 SMNVEV (reference sequence). The CDR3 loop reads CASSDPNQPQHF. CDR3 bases: TGTGCCAGCAGTGACCCGAATCAGCCCCAGCATTTT.

This clonotype was observed a handful of times. The chain couples TRBV27 to TRBJ1-1; D ambiguous. From germline, CDR1 is MNHEY and CDR2 SMNVEV (reference sequence). There are 14 residues in the CDR3. V dropped 1 base and J dropped 0 bases, with 6 bases sitting between them. The CDR3, as DNA: TGTGCCAGCAGTTTATTCCGATTGAACACTGAAGCTTTCTTT. Translation gives CASSLFRLNTEAFF.

There are many counts of this clonotype. The chain joins TRBV20-1 to TRBJ1-5; 8 bases map to TRBD1. V was clipped by 0 bases and J by 2 bases; unmatched bases: 9. The CDR3 is made up of 17 amino acids. CDR1 and CDR2 (germline): DFQATT, SNEGSKA (reference sequence). The CDR3 DNA is TGCAGTGCTAGAGATCAGGGGACAGGAAGGGGCAATCAGCCCCAGCATTTT. Translated: CSARDQGTGRGNQPQHF.